These 26 T cell receptor beta chains share one sample of origin, sequenced in a study of T cells in Graves' hyperthyroidism and ophthalmopathy. Amplification of TCR beta CDR3 regions was performed using RNA transcripts as template. The study used the HTBI primer set for a first-round RT-PCR of the TCR CDR3. TCRdb fed the multiplex PCR reads into MiXCR, producing one record per CDR3 protein. The repertoire holds around 350,000 distinct CDR3 sequences, with approximately 18% as singletons. The sample comprised blood. The receptors here all came from a woman aged 30 to 39 with Graves' hyperthyroidism that later progressed to Graves' ophthalmopathy.

This chain joins TRBV27 and TRBJ1-4, with 7 positions matching TRBD1. J was trimmed by 4 bases and V by 6 bases; bases with no gene match: 8. Germline CDR1 MNHEY, CDR2 SMNVEV (reference sequence). The CDR3 has 15 amino acids. The CDR3 DNA follows: TGTGCCAGCAGACCGACGGGACAGTATAATGAAAAACTGTTTTTT. This codes for CASRPTGQYNEKLFF.

This clonotype occurred many times. V is TRBV27 and J is TRBJ2-3; 14 positions agree with TRBD2. The V segment lost 4 bases and the J segment 5 bases; nucleotides outside the gene matches: 20. CDR3 length equals 21 residues. Germline loops: CDR1 MNHEY, CDR2 SMNVEV (reference sequence). The CDR3 loop reads CASSSWTGRGETSGGVDTQYF. The CDR3 DNA reads TGTGCCAGCAGTTCCTGGACAGGGCGAGGGGAGACTAGCGGGGGGGTAGATACGCAGTATTTT.

The genes are TRBV6-1 and TRBJ2-7, with 7 bases matching TRBD1. Trimming removed 7 bases from V and 1 base from J; junction bases left unmatched: 7. CDR3 length equals 14 residues. In germline, CDR1 is MNHNS, CDR2 SASEGT. The CDR3 here is CASTLTGQSYEQYF. CDR3 sequence (DNA): TGTGCCAGCACCTTGACAGGGCAGTCCTACGAGCAGTACTTC.

This clonotype showed up many times. CDR3 loop: CASSRNTGGRDNEKLFF. CDR3 bases: TGCGCCAGCAGTCGTAATACAGGGGGCCGAGACAATGAAAAACTGTTTTTT. The chain employs TRBV4-1 and TRBJ1-4; 9 bases fit TRBD1. The germline CDR1 and CDR2 sequences are MGHRA and YSYEKL. This CDR3 spans 17 amino acids. V gave up 6 bases and J gave up 5 bases; unmatched junction bases: 13.

In this sample, this clonotype turned up many times. This chain uses TRBV20-1 with TRBJ1-1; D is perhaps TRBD1 (5 bases). V was cut by 4 bases and J by 1 base, with 10 bases left in between. Germline CDR1 is DFQATT and CDR2 is SNEGSKA (reference sequence). This CDR3 is built from 13 residues. CDR3 residues: CSATGPPNTEAFF. For the CDR3, the DNA is TGCAGTGCTACGGGACCTCCGAACACTGAAGCTTTCTTT.

This clonotype has ten or more counts. V is TRBV6-1 and J is TRBJ1-2, with a tentative D call TRBD1 (5 bases). The CDR3 is 14 residues long. Trimming pared 2 bases from V and 6 bases from J, leaving 13 bases between. Germline lookup yields CDR1 MNHNS and CDR2 SASEGT. CDR3 loop: CASSERGRKDGYTF. The CDR3 DNA follows: TGTGCCAGCAGTGAAAGGGGAAGGAAGGATGGCTACACCTTC.

This clonotype has ten or more counts. V is TRBV2 and J is TRBJ2-1; D might be TRBD1 (8 bases). Trimming shortened V by 5 bases and J by 6 bases, and 11 bases separated the two germline ends. Germline CDR1 and CDR2: SNHLY and FYNNEI. The CDR3 extends over 13 amino acids. The CDR3 loop is CASSTGGGNEQFF. The CDR3 nucleotides are TGTGCCAGCAGTACAGGGGGGGGCAATGAGCAGTTCTTC.

This clonotype was recorded many times. The rearrangement joins TRBV25-1 to TRBJ2-7; TRBD1 aligns across 9 bases. This CDR3 is built from 16 residues. The germline V gene encodes CDR1 MGHDK and CDR2 SYGVNS. The trim removed 4 bases at V and 1 base at J, leaving 8 bases unmatched. The CDR3 loop reads CASSGPRDRDSYEQYF. The CDR3 region has the DNA TGTGCCAGCAGTGGCCCCCGGGACAGGGATTCCTACGAGCAGTACTTC.

The V and J genes are TRBV7-8 and TRBJ2-7, with 8 bases fitting TRBD1. This CDR3 contains 15 residues. V shed 4 bases and J 3 bases; nucleotides not matched to a gene: 8. The germline CDR1 and CDR2 sequences are SGHVS and FQNEAQ. Here the CDR3 DNA reads TGTGCCAGCAGCTCGACCGGGACAGGCCACTACGAGCAGTACTTC. The encoded protein is CASSSTGTGHYEQYF. Complete variable domain (other parts from reference TRBV7-8 and TRBJ2-7): GAGVSQSPRYKVAKRGQDVALRCDPISGHVSLFWYQQALGQGPEFLTYFQNEAQLDKSGLPSDRFFAERPEGSVSTLKIQRTQQEDSAVYLCASSSTGTGHYEQYFGPGTRLTVT.

This clonotype was counted ten times or more. V is TRBV20-1 and J is TRBJ2-1, with TRBD2 matching over 7 bases. V lost 3 bases to trimming and J lost 6 bases; unmatched junction nucleotides: 8. From germline, CDR1 is DFQATT and CDR2 SNEGSKA (reference sequence). This CDR3 has 14 amino acids. Here the CDR3 reads CSARAVLAGNEQFF. In DNA, the CDR3 is TGCAGTGCTAGGGCAGTGTTAGCGGGCAATGAGCAGTTCTTC.

The J gene is TRBJ2-7, the V gene TRBV14; possibly TRBD1 or TRBD2 for D (5 bases each). Germline V CDR1 and CDR2: SGHDN, FVKESK. Trimming took off 5 bases at V and 3 bases at J, with 17 bases between the two ends. This CDR3 has 15 amino acids. CDR3 sequence: CASSYEPGPNYEQYF. DNA for the CDR3: TGTGCCAGCAGCTATGAACCGGGACCCAACTACGAGCAGTACTTC.

This clonotype was recorded at least ten times. This chain joins TRBV27 and TRBJ2-2; D not resolved. There are 14 residues in the CDR3. Per the germline V gene, CDR1 is MNHEY and CDR2 is SMNVEV (reference sequence). The V gene lost 5 bases and the J gene lost 3 bases, with 10 bases spanning the gap. This chain's CDR3 is CASSPSVYTGELFF. The CDR3 nucleotides read TGTGCCAGCAGTCCCTCAGTGTACACCGGGGAGCTGTTTTTT.

This clonotype was counted a few times. The V gene is TRBV6-4, the J gene TRBJ1-1, with 7 bases identical to TRBD1. Germline V lookup: CDR1 MRHNA, CDR2 SNTAGT. The CDR3 totals 16 residues. The V gene end was trimmed by 5 bases and the J gene end by 9 bases; junction bases not matched to a gene: 18. The CDR3 DNA reads TGTGCCAGCAGTTATAGAGGAGGGGGCCGAGGACGAAAAGCTTTCTTT. Its translation is CASSYRGGGRGRKAFF.

This clonotype showed up many times. The V call is TRBV30, the J call TRBJ2-5; D remains unclear. CDR3 length: 11 residues. The V and J ends lost 0 bases and 5 bases respectively, with 4 bases between them. CDR1 is GTSNPN, CDR2 SVGIG, per germline (reference sequence). The CDR3 DNA reads as TGTGCCTGGAGTGTAAGGGAGACCCAGTACTTC. Its translation: CAWSVRETQYF.

This clonotype was detected ten times or more. The chain is built from TRBV2 and TRBJ1-6, with no clear D. V shed 1 base and J shed 6 bases, with 4 bases lying between them. Germline V gene data show CDR1 as SNHLY and CDR2 as FYNNEI. CDR3 length equals 13 residues. CDR3 sequence reads: CASSEDGNSPLHF. The CDR3 DNA reads TGTGCCAGCAGTGAAGACGGTAATTCACCCCTCCACTTT.

This clonotype showed up many times. The chain couples TRBV19 to TRBJ2-3; tentatively, D is TRBD1 or TRBD2 (5 bases each). V was clipped by 2 bases and J by 10 bases, with 10 bases between them. CDR1 LNHDA and CDR2 SQIVND come from the germline V gene (reference sequence). The CDR3 is made up of 12 amino acids. This chain's CDR3 is CASSIRDGPQYF. The CDR3 DNA is TGTGCCAGTAGTATAAGGGACGGACCGCAGTATTTT.

V gene TRBV18 combines with J gene TRBJ2-7, with D unclear. Germline V gene sequence: CDR1 KGHSH, CDR2 LQKENI. V was shortened by 4 bases and J by 4 bases, with 20 bases between the two germline ends. CDR3 length equals 16 residues. As DNA, the CDR3 is TGTGCCAGCTCACGATCGGCCGGGTCCTACTTTTACGAGCAGTACTTC. This gives the protein CASSRSAGSYFYEQYF.

This clonotype was found many times. This sequence joins TRBV20-1 and TRBJ1-1; 7 nucleotides line up with TRBD1. Germline V lookup: CDR1 DFQATT, CDR2 SNEGSKA (reference sequence). The CDR3 covers 16 residues. Germline trimming cut 0 bases from V and 6 bases from J; bases unmatched to any gene: 13. CDR3 nucleotide sequence: TGCAGTGCTAGAGATCTAGGGGGCGATTTTGAGGCTGAAGCTTTCTTT. This gives the protein CSARDLGGDFEAEAFF.

This clonotype was seen at least ten times. J is TRBJ1-2 and V is TRBV2; D may be TRBD1 (5 bases). The germline V gene has CDR1 SNHLY and CDR2 FYNNEI. The V and J ends lost 5 bases and 1 base respectively, with 23 bases between them. The CDR3 runs 18 residues. In DNA form, the CDR3 reads TGTGCCAGCAGTCGCCTCCGGGGAGGGGACTCCCATAACTATGGCTACACCTTC. Its protein is CASSRLRGGDSHNYGYTF.

Note on this clonotype: Possible read error: a much larger clone is one base away. The rearrangement joins TRBV20-1 to TRBJ1-2; D is ambiguous. V lost 0 bases and J lost 3, with 11 bases in between. This CDR3 has 14 amino acids. Per germline, CDR1 DFQATT and CDR2 SNEGSKA (reference sequence). CDR3 in amino acids: CSARDSTRYYGYTF. In DNA form, the CDR3 reads TGCAGTGCTAGAGATTCGACAAGATACTATGGCTACACCTTC.

This clonotype came up many times. The chain links TRBV20-1 to TRBJ2-3, with TRBD2 identical over 7 bases. The CDR3 covers 16 residues. J gave up 0 bases and V 1 base, and 7 bases lay outside the gene matches. CDR1 is DFQATT and CDR2 is SNEGSKA in the germline V gene (reference sequence). The CDR3 sequence: CSARVGGAGSTDTQYF. The CDR3 bases are TGCAGTGCTAGAGTGGGAGGGGCCGGTAGCACAGATACGCAGTATTTT.

V usage is TRBV10-3 and J usage is TRBJ1-2, with 8 bases fitting TRBD1. Germline V gene lookup returns CDR1 ENHRY and CDR2 SYGVKD. The length of the CDR3 is 13 residues. Trimming removed 4 bases from V and 8 bases from J; junction bases left unmatched: 6. CDR3 bases: TGTGCCATCAGTGGGTTGACAGGGGACGGCTACACCTTC. Its protein is CAISGLTGDGYTF.

This clonotype was counted many times. The chain uses TRBV11-2 and TRBJ1-5; unclear D gene. The CDR3 is 12 residues long. Germline V gene lookup returns CDR1 SGHAT and CDR2 FQNNGV. V was clipped by 5 bases and J by 5 bases, with 7 bases between them. CDR3 nucleotides: TGTGCCAGCAGCCGTGGGGATCAGCCCCAGCATTTT. Residues: CASSRGDQPQHF.

The rearrangement uses TRBV5-1 and TRBJ2-1; perhaps TRBD1 as D (7 bases). Germline V gives CDR1 SGHRS, CDR2 YFSETQ. Trimming pared 0 bases from V and 4 bases from J, leaving 23 bases between. CDR3 length equals 19 residues. The CDR3 is CASSLAPVPRDSLYNEQFF. In DNA, the CDR3 is TGCGCCAGCAGCTTGGCGCCGGTTCCGCGGGACAGTTTATACAATGAGCAGTTCTTC.

This clonotype has a count of ten or more. The gene calls are TRBV6-1 and TRBJ1-1, with TRBD1 as a possible D gene (6 bases). Per the germline V gene, CDR1 is MNHNS and CDR2 is SASEGT. CDR3 length equals 14 residues. Between the trimmed V and J ends, which lost 6 bases and 0 bases, there was a span of 11 bases. DNA of the CDR3: TGTGCCAGCAGAACAGGGAATTTGAACACTGAAGCTTTCTTT. This translates into CASRTGNLNTEAFF.

The rearrangement uses TRBV5-6 and TRBJ1-4, with 7 bases fitting TRBD1. The CDR3 is made up of 14 amino acids. Germline V CDR1 and CDR2: SGHDT, YYEEEE. Germline trimming cut 4 bases from V and 4 bases from J; bases unmatched to any gene: 4. The CDR3 here is CASSLQGINEKLFF. DNA of the CDR3: TGTGCCAGCAGCCTACAGGGGATTAATGAAAAACTGTTTTTT.